This T cell receptor (beta chain) originates from a study of molecular identifiers for immune sequencing clone quantification. Study-level findings and limits: Clones exceeding 20 RNA copies carried over 98% of effector molecules but under 1% of naive-cell molecules. Barcode collisions between identical TCR molecules could shrink estimates of highly expanded clone sizes. Spiked Jurkat TCR RNA equal to one cell could reportedly be picked out among 800,000 to 1,000,000 naive cells.

Previously described methods and listed TCR primers were employed for the bulk TCR libraries. TCRdb re-called the PCR reads through MiXCR, storing one row per CDR3 protein. The sample has hundreds of thousands of distinct CDR3 sequences; about a fifth are singletons. This CDR3 is 13 amino acids long. Trimming removed 5 bases from V and 6 bases from J; junction bases left unmatched: 9. CDR1 and CDR2 (germline): GTSNPN, SVGIG (reference sequence). In regard to this clonotype: No antigen is known for it. A clone one base away is much larger, so this may be a read error.

The genes are TRBV30 and TRBJ2-7; 8 positions match TRBD2. Specimen: naive CD8+ T cells from blood, with Jurkat cell RNA spiked in. The subset: FACS-sorted CD8+CD4-CCR7+CD45RA+ naive T cells. The sequence derives from a human donor in good health. Some libraries in this study had Jurkat cell RNA spiked in. CDR3 protein: CAWGDGLASEQYF. CDR3 DNA: TGTGCCTGGGGCGACGGACTAGCTAGCGAGCAGTACTTC.